This is a list of T cell receptor beta chains from one sample in a study of beta chain features in type 1 diabetes. Sequenced by immunoSEQ multiplex PCR; TCRdb stores in-frame clones only, minus some. This table has about 27,000 clones, less than 60% appearing once. The material sequenced was Tregs from blood. The origin of the receptors is a woman between 18 and 30 years old with type 1 diabetes. Both conserved end residues are part of each CDR3. D genes are given only for firm matches. Clone size is shown for a subset of rows, as once, few, many or a class of expanded clone.

size	V	J	D	CDR3	DNA
.	TRBV7-9	TRBJ1-3	.	CASSREGNTIYF	TGTGCCAGCAGCCGCGAAGGAAACACCATATATTTT
.	TRBV5-1	TRBJ2-2	.	CASSLRSGALTGELFF	TGCGCCAGCAGCTTGCGGTCAGGGGCATTGACCGGGGAGCTGTTTTTT
once	TRBV4-1	TRBJ2-7	.	CASRLPYEQYF	TGCGCCAGCAGACTACCGTACGAGCAGTACTTC
.	TRBV27	TRBJ2-5	.	CASRPARRVGSETQYF	TGTGCCAGCAGACCGGCCCGCAGGGTTGGTAGCGAGACCCAGTACTTC
.	TRBV7-9	TRBJ2-1	TRBD1	CASSENRGSAPFAKQFF	TGTGCCAGCAGCGAAAACAGGGGTAGTGCGCCCTTCGCCAAGCAGTTCTTC
.	TRBV19	TRBJ2-5	.	CASDRGRFSGRAGETQYF	TGTGCCAGTGACAGGGGGCGATTCAGCGGGAGGGCCGGAGAGACCCAGTACTTC
.	TRBV30	TRBJ1-1	.	CAWSVKGTFEAFF	TGTGCCTGGAGTGTAAAGGGGACTTTCGAAGCTTTCTTT
few	TRBV7-2	TRBJ1-3	.	CASSLWGGTGNTIYF	TGTGCCAGCAGCCTCTGGGGGGGGACTGGAAACACCATATATTTT
.	TRBV10-3	TRBJ1-2	TRBD1	CAISSRTGGNGYTF	TGTGCCATCAGTTCACGGACAGGGGGGAACGGCTACACCTTC
.	TRBV7-3	TRBJ2-3	TRBD2	CASSSTSGNTQYF	TGTGCCAGCAGCTCCACTAGCGGAAATACGCAGTATTTT
.	TRBV5-1	TRBJ2-1	.	CASSLSAGGDEQFF	TGCGCCAGCAGCTTGTCGGCTGGCGGGGATGAGCAGTTCTTC
.	TRBV6-6	TRBJ1-6	.	CASRPTGSGSSPLHF	TGTGCCAGCAGGCCCACAGGGAGTGGGAGTTCACCCCTCCACTTT
few	TRBV30	TRBJ1-1	TRBD1	CAWSITGGDTEAFF	TGTGCCTGGAGTATTACAGGGGGGGACACTGAAGCTTTCTTT
.	TRBV7-9	TRBJ2-1	TRBD1	CASSLDRGRQFF	TGTGCCAGCAGCTTGGACAGGGGAAGACAGTTCTTC
once	TRBV5-1	TRBJ1-2	TRBD1	CASNPGQTYGYTF	TGCGCCAGCAACCCGGGACAGACCTATGGCTACACCTTC
few	TRBV15	TRBJ2-5	.	CATSAEETQYF	TGTGCCACCAGCGCAGAAGAGACCCAGTACTTC
few	TRBV18	TRBJ2-3	.	CASSPQGTQYF	TGTGCCAGCTCTCCCCAGGGGACGCAGTATTTT
.	TRBV18	TRBJ1-5	TRBD1	CASSGDRGGNQPQHF	TGTGCCAGCTCAGGGGACAGGGGGGGCAATCAGCCCCAGCATTTT
few	TRBV29-1	TRBJ2-3	.	CSVGVAASTDTQYF	TGCAGCGTTGGAGTAGCGGCTAGCACAGATACGCAGTATTTT
few	TRBV7-9	TRBJ2-1	TRBD2	CASSLRAGETYNEQFF	TGTGCCAGCAGCTTGAGAGCGGGGGAGACCTACAATGAGCAGTTCTTC
few	TRBV7-9	TRBJ2-1	TRBD2	CASSLGGLAGYNEQFF	TGTGCCAGCAGCTTAGGAGGACTAGCGGGCTACAATGAGCAGTTCTTC
.	TRBV18	TRBJ1-2	.	CASSPPDTPYGYTF	TGTGCCAGCTCACCACCAGACACCCCCTATGGCTACACCTTC
.	TRBV30	TRBJ1-2	.	CAWSVDRTGYTF	TGTGCCTGGAGTGTAGACAGGACGGGCTACACCTTC
.	TRBV5-1	TRBJ2-1	.	CASSSPPNREQFF	TGCGCCAGCAGCTCTCCTCCTAACAGGGAGCAGTTCTTC
.	TRBV6-6	TRBJ2-7	TRBD1	CASSYQSTGAGEQYF	TGTGCCAGCAGTTACCAATCGACAGGGGCTGGCGAGCAGTACTTC
.	TRBV10-1	TRBJ2-1	TRBD2	CASSERAGGEDEQFF	TGCGCCAGCAGTGAGAGGGCGGGAGGGGAGGATGAGCAGTTCTTC
few	TRBV7-2	TRBJ2-7	TRBD2	CASSFSSGVGWNF	TGTGCCAGCAGCTTCTCTAGCGGGGTGGGGTGGAACTTC
few	TRBV7-9	TRBJ1-1	TRBD1	CASDRADTEAFF	TGTGCCAGCGACAGGGCGGACACTGAAGCTTTCTTT
.	TRBV6-1	TRBJ1-6	.	CASSEQGSYNSPLHF	TGTGCCAGCAGTGAACAGGGCTCCTATAATTCACCCCTCCACTTT
.	TRBV18	TRBJ1-5	.	CASSPADNQPQHF	TGTGCCAGCTCACCAGCAGATAATCAGCCCCAGCATTTT
.	TRBV6-6	TRBJ1-2	.	CASSYSGQLNYGYTF	TGTGCCAGCAGTTACTCTGGACAGCTTAACTATGGCTACACCTTC
.	TRBV5-1	TRBJ2-1	TRBD2	CASIPGPTGTSGYNEQFF	TGCGCCAGCATCCCGGGCCCTACCGGGACTAGCGGGTACAATGAGCAGTTCTTC
.	TRBV6-5	TRBJ2-1	TRBD2	CASSSPWSGNNEQFF	TGTGCCAGCAGTTCCCCGTGGAGCGGGAACAATGAGCAGTTCTTC
.	TRBV2	TRBJ2-2	TRBD1	CASSDSGGLNTGELFF	TGTGCCAGCAGTGACTCAGGGGGCCTAAACACCGGGGAGCTGTTTTTT
.	TRBV29-1	TRBJ1-3	TRBD1	CSMTGTGGGNTIYF	TGCAGCATGACTGGGACAGGGGGTGGAAACACCATATATTTT
.	TRBV28	TRBJ2-7	TRBD2	CASSSVLAGVGIYEQYF	TGTGCCAGCAGTTCGGTCTTAGCGGGAGTGGGGATCTACGAGCAGTACTTC
.	TRBV25-1	TRBJ2-2	TRBD1	CASSDPGQGYTGELFF	TGTGCCAGCAGTGACCCTGGACAGGGTTACACCGGGGAGCTGTTTTTT